A selection of T cell receptor beta chains follows, all from one sample in a study of OX40 agonist ivuxolimab in advanced cancers. Measured with immunoSEQ multiplex PCR; TCRdb has only the in-frame clones, and not every one. The repertoire holds fewer than 85,000 clones, with 85% to 90% as singletons. The specimen comprised CD4+ or CD8+ T cells sorted from blood, sampled in a trial of the OX40 agonist ivuxolimab. These receptors were taken from an adult with an advanced solid tumor such as melanoma, head and neck, liver or kidney cancer. The CDR3 runs from the conserved cysteine through the conserved F or W. A D gene is named only where the DNA matches it firmly.

CDR3 length	V gene	D gene	J gene	CDR3 protein
14	TRBV5-4	TRBD1	TRBJ2-5	CASSPGQQWETQYF
14	TRBV5-1	TRBD1	TRBJ2-7	CASSSGTGSDEQYF
15	TRBV10-3	-	TRBJ2-5	CAISLGNGGQETQYF
15	TRBV5-6	-	TRBJ2-5	CASSRYQGGQETQYF
15	TRBV10-3	-	TRBJ2-2	CAIGNVRANTGELFF
17	TRBV5-1	TRBD1	TRBJ1-2	CASSLGSGQGVDYGYTF
15	TRBV6-6	TRBD1	TRBJ1-1	CASSYSRTGDTEAFF
12	TRBV29-1	-	-	CSVEDGSYEQYF
16	TRBV28	-	TRBJ1-4	CASRQYGEGHSEKLFF
15	TRBV7-3	TRBD2	TRBJ2-3	CASSLTRERTDTQYF
15	TRBV27	TRBD1	TRBJ1-1	CASSFSRTGETEAFF
14	TRBV18	-	TRBJ1-2	CASSPPTGPYGYTF
16	TRBV28	TRBD1	TRBJ2-1	CASSLIGDRAKNEQFF
14	TRBV28	-	TRBJ1-3	CASSFRGSGNTIYF
13	TRBV5-1	-	TRBJ1-1	CASRWWGDTEAFF
14	TRBV10-3	TRBD1	TRBJ1-5	CAISSTGGGQPQHF
16	TRBV6-5	-	TRBJ1-6	CASSYSWQGGNSPLHF
17	TRBV18	TRBD2	TRBJ2-7	CASSPSRTSGRVNEQYF
11	TRBV25-1	-	TRBJ2-7	CASSERYEQYF
15	TRBV19	-	TRBJ1-1	CASSPYSDMNTEAFF
12	TRBV29-1	-	TRBJ2-5	CSVARRDGTQYF
14	TRBV19	-	TRBJ1-5	CVRPRPGGNQPQHF
12	TRBV6-9	-	TRBJ2-7	CASRRDCYEQYF
13	TRBV19	-	TRBJ2-7	CASSISQGYEQYF
17	TRBV5-1	TRBD1	TRBJ2-6	CASATGDQFSGANVLTF
15	TRBV19	TRBD2	TRBJ2-5	CASRSFAGDGETQYF
16	TRBV5-6	-	TRBJ1-1	CASSPRQVPRNTEAFF
13	TRBV6-1	-	TRBJ1-6	CASSEPYNSPLHF
15	TRBV7-8	-	TRBJ2-5	CASSLGQRAVKTQYF
14	TRBV5-1	-	TRBJ1-5	CASRRDTSNQPQHF
16	TRBV5-1	-	TRBJ1-5	CASSLEGYGTNQPQHF
14	TRBV6-6	-	TRBJ1-1	CASSYSTANTEAFF
16	TRBV27	TRBD2	TRBJ2-3	CASSLGRLAGEDTQYF
14	TRBV28	-	TRBJ1-6	CASSFRPAHSPLHF
14	TRBV5-5	-	TRBJ2-3	CASLTYSGTDTQYF
16	TRBV27	-	TRBJ1-6	CASTSFTGSYNSPLHF
13	TRBV30	-	TRBJ2-1	CAWARLGGNEQFF
14	TRBV7-4	-	TRBJ1-1	CASSGTKRNTEAFF
15	TRBV9	-	TRBJ2-1	CASSTTAASYNEQFF
12	TRBV6-6	-	TRBJ1-2	CASTNRNYGYTF
14	TRBV5-6	TRBD1	TRBJ1-2	CASSVTGVGYGYTF
18	TRBV5-4	-	TRBJ1-6	CASSRQPKSSSYNSPLHF
14	TRBV7-3	TRBD1	TRBJ2-5	CASSRGTGTETQYF
16	TRBV6-6	-	TRBJ1-4	CASSRQPGRSNEKLFF
12	TRBV11-2	-	TRBJ1-1	CASSLSNTEAFF
15	TRBV29-1	TRBD1	TRBJ1-1	CSVFGTGSVNTEAFF
15	TRBV10-3	-	TRBJ1-5	CAISESGRSNQPQHF
16	TRBV19	-	TRBJ1-2	CASSIWSTAPGGGYTF
13	TRBV10-3	TRBD1	TRBJ1-6	CAGADRDGSPLHF
15	TRBV7-9	-	TRBJ2-5	CASSLGGLHQETQYF
16	TRBV28	-	TRBJ1-5	CASSLGGGGGYQPQHF
12	TRBV15	-	TRBJ1-1	CATSGGYTEAFF
13	TRBV2	-	TRBJ1-4	CASAPEGNEKLFF
13	TRBV6-5	-	TRBJ1-1	CASSRIRNTEAFF
15	TRBV4-1	-	TRBJ1-1	CASSQEALMNTEAFF